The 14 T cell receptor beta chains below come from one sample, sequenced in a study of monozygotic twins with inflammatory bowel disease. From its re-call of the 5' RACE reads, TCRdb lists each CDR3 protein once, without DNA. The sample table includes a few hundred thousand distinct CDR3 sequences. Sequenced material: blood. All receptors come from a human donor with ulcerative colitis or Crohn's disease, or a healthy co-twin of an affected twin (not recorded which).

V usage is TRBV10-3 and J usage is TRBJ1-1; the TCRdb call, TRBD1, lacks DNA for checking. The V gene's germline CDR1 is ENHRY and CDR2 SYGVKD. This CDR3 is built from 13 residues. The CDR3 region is CAIRLTGNTEAFF.

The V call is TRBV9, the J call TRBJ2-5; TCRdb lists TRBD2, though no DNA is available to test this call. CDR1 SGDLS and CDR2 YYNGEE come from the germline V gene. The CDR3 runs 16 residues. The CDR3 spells CASSPEARGAYETQYF.

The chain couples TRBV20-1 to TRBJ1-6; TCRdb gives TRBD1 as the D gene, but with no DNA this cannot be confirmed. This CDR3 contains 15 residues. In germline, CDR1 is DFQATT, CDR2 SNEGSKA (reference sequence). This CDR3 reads CSASTGQGNNSPLHF.

This CDR3 reads CASRSGGEKLFF. This rearrangement joins TRBV28 to TRBJ1-4; TCRdb's D call, TRBD1, is unchecked because there is no DNA. The CDR3 has 12 amino acids. The germline V gene encodes CDR1 MDHEN and CDR2 SYDVKM.

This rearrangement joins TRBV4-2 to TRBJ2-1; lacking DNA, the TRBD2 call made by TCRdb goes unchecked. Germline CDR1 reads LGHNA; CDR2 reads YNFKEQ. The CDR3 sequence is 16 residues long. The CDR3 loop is CASSQEEGSSYNEQFF.

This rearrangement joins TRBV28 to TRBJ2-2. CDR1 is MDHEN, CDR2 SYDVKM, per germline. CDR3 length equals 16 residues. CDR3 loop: CASSLTRVEGTGELFF.

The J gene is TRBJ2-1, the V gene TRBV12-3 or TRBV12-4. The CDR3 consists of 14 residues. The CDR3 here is CASSPQRTHNEQFF.

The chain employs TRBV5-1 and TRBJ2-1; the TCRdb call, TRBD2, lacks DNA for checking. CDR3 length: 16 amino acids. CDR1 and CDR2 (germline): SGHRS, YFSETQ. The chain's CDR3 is CASSPILAGSYNERFF.

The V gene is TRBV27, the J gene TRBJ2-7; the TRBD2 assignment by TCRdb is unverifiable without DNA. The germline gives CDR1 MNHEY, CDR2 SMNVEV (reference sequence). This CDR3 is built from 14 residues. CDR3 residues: CASSLGLARYEQYF.

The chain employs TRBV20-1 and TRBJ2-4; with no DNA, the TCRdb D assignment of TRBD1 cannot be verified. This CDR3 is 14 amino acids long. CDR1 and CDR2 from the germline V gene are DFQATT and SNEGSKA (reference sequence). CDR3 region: CSAREHWTRNIQYF.

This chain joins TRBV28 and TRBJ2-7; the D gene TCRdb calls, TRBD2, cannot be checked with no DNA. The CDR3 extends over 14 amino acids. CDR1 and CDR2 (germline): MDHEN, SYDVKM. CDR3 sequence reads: CASRDSGGTYEQYF.

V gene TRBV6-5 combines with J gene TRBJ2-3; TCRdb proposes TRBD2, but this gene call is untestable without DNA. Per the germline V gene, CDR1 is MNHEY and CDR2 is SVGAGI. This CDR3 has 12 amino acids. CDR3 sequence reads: CASSSHPDTQYF.

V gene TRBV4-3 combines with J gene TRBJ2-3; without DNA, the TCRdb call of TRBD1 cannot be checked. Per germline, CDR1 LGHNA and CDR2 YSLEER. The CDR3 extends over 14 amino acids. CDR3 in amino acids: CASSQDPGSDTQYF.

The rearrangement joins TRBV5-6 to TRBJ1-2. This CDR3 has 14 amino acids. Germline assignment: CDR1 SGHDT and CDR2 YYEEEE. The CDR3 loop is CASSWDGKNYGYTF. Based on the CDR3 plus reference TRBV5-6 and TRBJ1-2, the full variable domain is DAGVTQSPTHLIKTRGQQVTLRCSPKSGHDTVSWYQQALGQGPQFIFQYYEEEERQRGNFPDRFSGHQFPNYSSELNVNALLLGDSALYLCASSWDGKNYGYTFGSGTRLTVV.